The 10 T cell receptor beta chains below all came from one sample that was sequenced in a study of blood T cell repertoires in COVID-19. Repertoires were generated with immunoSEQ multiplex PCR, while TCRdb's copy carries only in-frame clones and drops some. The sample shows roughly 70,000 clones, 80% of them seen only once. Sequencing was performed on peripheral blood. Source of these receptors: a human donor in a cohort sampled during active COVID-19.

The J gene is TRBJ2-2, the V gene TRBV7-2; no reliable D call. V was cut by 0 bases and J by 4 bases, with 6 bases left in between. CDR1 is SGHTA and CDR2 is FQGNSA in the germline V gene. CDR3 length: 14 residues. The chain's CDR3 is CASSLARSTGELFF. The CDR3 DNA reads as TGTGCCAGCAGCTTAGCCAGATCCACCGGGGAGCTGTTTTTT.

Written as DNA, the CDR3 is TGTGCCACCAGCAGAGGAGGCGGGGGGGAGACCCAGTACTTC. Amino acids: CATSRGGGGETQYF. The chain joins TRBV15 to TRBJ2-5; TRBD2 matches at 8 bases. J lost 5 bases, V lost 1 base, and 3 bases had no gene match. The germline gives CDR1 LNHNV, CDR2 YYDKDF (reference sequence). The CDR3 has 14 residues.

The genes are TRBV6-6 and TRBJ1-2; TRBD1 might be the D (6 bases). Germline V gene data show CDR1 as MNHNY and CDR2 as SVGAGI (reference sequence). The CDR3 has 13 residues. The V end lost 5 bases, the J end lost 4 bases, and 11 bases lay between the germline ends. CDR3 region: CASSHRDTYGYTF. DNA of the CDR3: TGTGCCAGCAGTCATCGGGACACCTATGGCTACACCTTC.

CDR3: CASSLEQHTEAFF. The CDR3 DNA reads TGCGCCAGCAGCTTGGAACAGCACACTGAAGCTTTCTTT. The chain links TRBV5-1 to TRBJ1-1; D not certain. Germline CDR1 reads SGHRS; CDR2 reads YFSETQ. Trimming took off 0 bases at V and 3 bases at J, with 6 bases between the two ends. This CDR3 is 13 amino acids long.

The chain employs TRBV7-2 and TRBJ2-7, with 8 bases identical to TRBD1. Germline CDR1 SGHTA, CDR2 FQGNSA. V was clipped by 4 bases and J by 4 bases; unmatched bases: 9. The CDR3 runs to 15 residues. CDR3 DNA: TGTGCCAGCAGCTCACCCGGACAGGGAAGGTACGAGCAGTACTTC. As protein: CASSSPGQGRYEQYF.

This clone was observed a few times. The rearrangement links TRBV5-1 to TRBJ1-2; 7 positions match TRBD1. V trimming: 1 base; J trimming: 8 bases; junction bases outside the gene matches: 11. From germline, CDR1 is SGHRS and CDR2 YFSETQ. This CDR3 has 15 amino acids. CDR3 DNA: TGCGCCAGCAGCTTGTCCGGACAGGCCCTGGGGGGCTACACCTTC. Protein product: CASSLSGQALGGYTF.

J is TRBJ1-4 and V is TRBV19, with TRBD1 identical over 8 bases. The CDR3 spans 17 residues. The trim removed 2 bases at V and 3 bases at J, leaving 8 bases unmatched. Per the germline V gene, CDR1 is LNHDA and CDR2 is SQIVND (reference sequence). CDR3 in DNA: TGTGCCAGTAGTATATCGGGGCAGGGGGCAGCTAATGAAAAACTGTTTTTT. This encodes CASSISGQGAANEKLFF.

V usage is TRBV6-6 and J usage is TRBJ2-7, with D unclear. The germline V gene encodes CDR1 MNHNY and CDR2 SVGAGI (reference sequence). This CDR3 has 14 residues. Deletions cut 0 bases from V and 2 bases from J, with 8 bases between. Written as DNA, the CDR3 is TGTGCCAGCAGTTACTCGAGCCATCCCTACGAGCAGTACTTC. It codes for CASSYSSHPYEQYF.

With regard to this clone: Other DNA sequences of this sample code for an identical CDR3. This chain joins TRBV7-2 and TRBJ1-5; 11 bases are a match to TRBD1. The germline V gene encodes CDR1 SGHTA and CDR2 FQGNSA. This CDR3 has 16 amino acids. J was trimmed by 2 bases and V by 1 base; bases with no gene match: 1. CDR3 DNA: TGTGCCAGCAGCTTAGGGACAGGGGGCGGCAATCAGCCCCAGCATTTT. Encoded protein: CASSLGTGGGNQPQHF.

The chain uses TRBV7-9 and TRBJ2-5, with 9 bases aligning to TRBD1. Unmatched junction bases numbered 8, after V lost 4 bases and J lost 2 bases. The length of the CDR3 is 16 residues. The germline CDR1 and CDR2 sequences are SEHNR and FQNEAQ (reference sequence). The CDR3 nucleotides are TGTGCCAGCAGCTACGGGCCGGGACAGGGACAAGAGACCCAGTACTTC. Translation: CASSYGPGQGQETQYF.